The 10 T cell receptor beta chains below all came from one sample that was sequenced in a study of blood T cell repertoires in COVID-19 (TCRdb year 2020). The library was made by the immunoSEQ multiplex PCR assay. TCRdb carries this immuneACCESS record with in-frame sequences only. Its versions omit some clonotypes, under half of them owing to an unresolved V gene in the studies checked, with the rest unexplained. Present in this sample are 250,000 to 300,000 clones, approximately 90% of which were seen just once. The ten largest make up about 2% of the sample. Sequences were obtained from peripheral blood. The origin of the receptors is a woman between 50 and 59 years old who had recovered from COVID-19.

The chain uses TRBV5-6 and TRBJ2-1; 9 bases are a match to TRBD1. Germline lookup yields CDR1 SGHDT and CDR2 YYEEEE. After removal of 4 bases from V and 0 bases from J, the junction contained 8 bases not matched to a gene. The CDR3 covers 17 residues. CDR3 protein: CASSTLTGGASYNEQFF. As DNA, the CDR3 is TGTGCCAGCAGCACTCTTACAGGGGGCGCCTCCTACAATGAGCAGTTCTTC. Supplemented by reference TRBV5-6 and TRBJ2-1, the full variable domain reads DAGVTQSPTHLIKTRGQQVTLRCSPKSGHDTVSWYQQALGQGPQFIFQYYEEEERQRGNFPDRFSGHQFPNYSSELNVNALLLGDSALYLCASSTLTGGASYNEQFFGPGTRLTVL.

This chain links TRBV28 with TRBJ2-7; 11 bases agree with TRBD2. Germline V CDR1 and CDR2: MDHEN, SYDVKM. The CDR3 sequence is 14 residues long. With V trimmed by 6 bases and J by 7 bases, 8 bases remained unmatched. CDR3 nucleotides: TGTGCCAGCAGGCAAGGGACTAGCGGAATGGAGCAGTACTTC. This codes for CASRQGTSGMEQYF. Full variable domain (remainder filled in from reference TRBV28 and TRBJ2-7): DVKVTQSSRYLVKRTGEKVFLECVQDMDHENMFWYRQDPGLGLRLIYFSYDVKMKEKGDIPEGYSVSREKKERFSLILESASTNQTSMYLCASRQGTSGMEQYFGPGTRLTVT.

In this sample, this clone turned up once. The CDR3 DNA is TGCGCCAGCAGCTTGGGACAGGGGGCTGGCTATGGCTACACCTTC. Its translation is CASSLGQGAGYGYTF. This chain uses TRBV5-1 with TRBJ1-2; 10 nucleotides match TRBD1. Germline V CDR1 and CDR2: SGHRS, YFSETQ. CDR3 length equals 15 residues. Losses at the gene ends were 0 bases for V and 4 bases for J; bases not matched to a gene: 3.

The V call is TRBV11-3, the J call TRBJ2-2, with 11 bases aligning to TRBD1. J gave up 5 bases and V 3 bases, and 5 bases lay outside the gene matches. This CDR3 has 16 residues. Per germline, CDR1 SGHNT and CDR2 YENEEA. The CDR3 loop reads CASSFGTGGETGELFF. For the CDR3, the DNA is TGTGCCAGCAGCTTCGGGACAGGGGGTGAAACCGGGGAGCTGTTTTTT.

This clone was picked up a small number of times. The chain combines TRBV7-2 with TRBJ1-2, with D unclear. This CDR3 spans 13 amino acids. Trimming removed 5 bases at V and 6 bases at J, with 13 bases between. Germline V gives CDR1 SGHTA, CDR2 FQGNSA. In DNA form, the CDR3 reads TGTGCCAGCAGCCCAGGATGGGGAGATGGCTACACCTTC. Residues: CASSPGWGDGYTF.

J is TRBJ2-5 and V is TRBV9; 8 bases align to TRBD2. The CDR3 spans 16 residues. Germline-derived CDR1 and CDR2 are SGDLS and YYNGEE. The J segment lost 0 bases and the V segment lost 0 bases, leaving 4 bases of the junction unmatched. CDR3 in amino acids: CASSVATSGNQETQYF. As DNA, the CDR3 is TGTGCCAGCAGCGTAGCCACTAGCGGTAACCAAGAGACCCAGTACTTC.

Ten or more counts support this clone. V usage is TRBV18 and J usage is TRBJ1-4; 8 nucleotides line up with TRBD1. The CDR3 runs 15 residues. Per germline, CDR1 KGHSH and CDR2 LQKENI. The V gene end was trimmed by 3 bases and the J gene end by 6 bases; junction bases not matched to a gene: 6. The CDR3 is CASSPTSGGDEKLFF. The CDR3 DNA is TGTGCCAGCTCACCGACCTCAGGGGGCGATGAAAAACTGTTTTTT.

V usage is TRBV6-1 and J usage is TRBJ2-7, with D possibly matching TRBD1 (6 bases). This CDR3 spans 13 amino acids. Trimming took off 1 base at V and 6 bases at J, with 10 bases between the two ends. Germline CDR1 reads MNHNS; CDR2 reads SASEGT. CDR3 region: CASSEGTAREQYF. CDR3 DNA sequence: TGTGCCAGCAGTGAAGGGACAGCTCGCGAGCAGTACTTC.

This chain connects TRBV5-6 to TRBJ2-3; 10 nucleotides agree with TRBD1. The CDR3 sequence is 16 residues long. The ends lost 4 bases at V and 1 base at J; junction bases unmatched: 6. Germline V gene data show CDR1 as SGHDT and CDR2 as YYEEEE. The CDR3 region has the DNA TGTGCCAGCAGCCCCGGGACAGGGGCCCGCACAGATACGCAGTATTTT. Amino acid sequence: CASSPGTGARTDTQYF.

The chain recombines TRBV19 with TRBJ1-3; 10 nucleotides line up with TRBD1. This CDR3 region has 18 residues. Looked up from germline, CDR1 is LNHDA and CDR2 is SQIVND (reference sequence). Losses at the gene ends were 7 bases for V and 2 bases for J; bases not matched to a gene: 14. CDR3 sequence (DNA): TGTGCCAGTACATCGGCCCGGGACAGGGGCTTAACTGGAAACACCATATATTTT. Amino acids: CASTSARDRGLTGNTIYF.